This T cell receptor beta chain comes out of a study of cytomegalovirus exposure and HLA in healthy donors. On this clone itself: Its antigen is currently unknown.

Primers: 60 Vbeta forward and 13 Jbeta reverse. Generated by immunoSEQ multiplex PCR, the TCRdb table keeps only in-frame clones and is missing some. The sample includes roughly 100,000 clones, 75% to 85% seen only once; the top ten take less than 2.5%. V lost 7 bases to trimming and J lost 4 bases; unmatched junction nucleotides: 9. From germline, CDR1 is SGHTA and CDR2 FQGNSA. The length of the CDR3 is 14 residues. The study's findings and limits: Across all donors, roughly uniform sequencing depth was an assumption of the presence/absence analyses. The number of N-insertions in an Asian-associated ancestry cluster was reportedly below the 666-donor mean in a later analysis.

This chain connects TRBV7-2 to TRBJ2-7; 8 nucleotides line up with TRBD2. Sequencing was performed on PBMCs. The TCR comes from a man aged 25 to 45 in good health and CMV-seronegative. The chain's CDR3 is CASIQGGGRYEQYF. The CDR3 DNA follows: TGTGCCAGCATCCAGGGCGGGGGGAGATACGAGCAGTACTTC.